The rows below give T cell receptor beta chains drawn from one sample of a study of OX40 agonist ivuxolimab in advanced cancers. Method: immunoSEQ multiplex PCR; TCRdb's copy keeps in-frame clones and lacks some. Altogether about 77,000 clones are present, just under 90% being singletons, with the ten largest covering around 2.5%. The material sequenced was CD4+ or CD8+ T cells sorted from blood, taken in a trial of the OX40 agonist ivuxolimab. These receptors all stem from an adult with an advanced solid tumor such as melanoma, head and neck, liver or kidney cancer. CDR3s include the opening cysteine and the closing phenylalanine or tryptophan. The D gene is left open where the match is weak. Expanded clones are given a class, and other clones once, few, many or no size at all.

TGTGCCTGGAGTGTACTCAGGCAGAACACTGAAGCTTTCTTT	CAWSVLRQNTEAFF	TRBV30	few	.	TRBJ1-1
TGTGCCAGCAGTTTAAGACAGGGGAATTCACCCCTCCACTTT	CASSLRQGNSPLHF	TRBV27	.	TRBD1	TRBJ1-6
TGCGCCAGCAGCCAAGTTCAGGGGAGGCCTGAAGCTTTCTTT	CASSQVQGRPEAFF	TRBV4-1	.	.	TRBJ1-1
TGTGCCAGCAGCCCAGCGGGGGCAGAGACCCAGTACTTC	CASSPAGAETQYF	TRBV4-2	.	TRBD2	TRBJ2-5
TGTGCCAGCAGTAGGGACAGGGCCGAGACCCAGTACTTC	CASSRDRAETQYF	TRBV6-5	once	TRBD1	TRBJ2-5
TGTGCCAGCAGTTTAATCCGGGGGACTATGGGCTACACCTTC	CASSLIRGTMGYTF	TRBV28	.	.	TRBJ1-2
TGTGCCAGTAGTATAGATCAAAGGAAAAGCTACGAGCAGTACTTC	CASSIDQRKSYEQYF	TRBV19	.	.	TRBJ2-7
TGTGCCAGCAGCCATCAAACGACGGCTGAAGCTTTCTTT	CASSHQTTAEAFF	TRBV14	.	.	TRBJ1-1
TGTGCCAGCAGGACTTCAGGGGGGTATCAGCCCCAGCATTTT	CASRTSGGYQPQHF	TRBV28	once	TRBD1	TRBJ1-5
TGTGCCAGCAGTTCGGGGTTAGGGCAGTACTTC	CASSSGLGQYF	TRBV28	.	.	TRBJ2-5
TGTGCCAGCAGCTTGGGTAGAGGAGGGGCTAATGGCTACACCTTC	CASSLGRGGANGYTF	TRBV5-6	.	.	TRBJ1-2
TGTGCCAGCAGCTCCACGGGGTCCTACAACACCATATATTTT	CASSSTGSYNTIYF	TRBV7-9	.	.	TRBJ1-3
TGTGCCCTGGGACAGGGGACAATGAACACTGAAGCTTTCTTT	CALGQGTMNTEAFF	TRBV28	.	TRBD1	TRBJ1-1
TGTGCCAGCACTTTGGGACTAACTGGAAACACCATATATTTT	CASTLGLTGNTIYF	TRBV6-6	.	.	TRBJ1-3
TGTGCCAGCAGGGGTGACAGTGGGGAAAACTATGGCTACACCTTC	CASRGDSGENYGYTF	TRBV6-1	.	.	TRBJ1-2
TGTGCCAGCAGTTTACAAGCTAGCAATCAGCCCCAGCATTTT	CASSLQASNQPQHF	TRBV6-1	few	.	TRBJ1-5
TGTGCCAGCAGCCCTACCGCGGGAGGGTTCAATGAGCAGTTCTTC	CASSPTAGGFNEQFF	TRBV11-3	.	TRBD2	TRBJ2-1
TGTGCCAGCAGCTTGACCGGGGTCCCCGGGGAGCTGTTTTTT	CASSLTGVPGELFF	TRBV5-4	.	.	TRBJ2-2
TGTGCCAGCAGACACGATTGGACTAGCGGGGGCTCCTACGAGCAGTACTTC	CASRHDWTSGGSYEQYF	TRBV2	.	TRBD2	TRBJ2-7
TGTGCCTGGACCCACCCCCCGACAGGGGCAAAGCAGTACTTC	CAWTHPPTGAKQYF	TRBV30	.	TRBD1	TRBJ2-7
TGTGCCAGCATTGGCGGGACTAGCGGGAGGGGGGCCGGGGAGCTGTTTTTT	CASIGGTSGRGAGELFF	TRBV2	.	TRBD2	TRBJ2-2
TGTGCCAGCAGTCCCCGACTAGCGGGGGGGCCAGGCGGGGAGCTGTTTTTT	CASSPRLAGGPGGELFF	TRBV27	.	TRBD2	TRBJ2-2
TGTGCCAGCAGTACATCCGACAGGGAAGGCACAGATACGCAGTATTTT	CASSTSDREGTDTQYF	TRBV28	.	TRBD1	TRBJ2-3
TGTGCCAGCAGCTTAGTTTTCGGAACGGCAACTAATGAAAAACTGTTTTTT	CASSLVFGTATNEKLFF	TRBV7-8	.	.	TRBJ1-4
TGTGCCAGCAGCTTAGCGCTAACAGGGGGCAATCAGCCCCAGCATTTT	CASSLALTGGNQPQHF	TRBV7-2	.	TRBD1	TRBJ1-5
TGTGCCAGCAGCCCCCGTTGGTGGGAGCAGTACTTC	CASSPRWWEQYF	TRBV2	.	.	TRBJ2-7
TGCGCCAGCAGTACGGGACAGAGCTATGGCTACACCTTC	CASSTGQSYGYTF	TRBV5-1	.	TRBD1	TRBJ1-2
TGTGCCAGCAGTTGGAGCGGGACCGGGAACAATGAGCAGTTCTTC	CASSWSGTGNNEQFF	TRBV28	.	TRBD2	TRBJ2-1
TGCGCCAGCAGCTTGGTCGCAGGCTCCTACGAGCAGTACTTC	CASSLVAGSYEQYF	TRBV5-1	.	.	TRBJ2-7
TGTGCCAGCAGCTTCACCGCGGCGGATGAAAAACTGTTTTTT	CASSFTAADEKLFF	TRBV7-2	.	.	TRBJ1-4
TGTGCCAGCAGCCCAGGGGGCACTGAAGCTTTCTTT	CASSPGGTEAFF	TRBV6-5	.	TRBD1	TRBJ1-1
TGCAGCGTTGCGGACAGCGCCCAAGAGACCCAGTACTTC	CSVADSAQETQYF	TRBV29-1	.	.	TRBJ2-5
TGTGCCAGCAGCCCTATGGATCCTTGGATTGGGGCGCGGGATTCACCCCTCCACTTT	CASSPMDPWIGARDSPLHF	TRBV5-6	once	.	TRBJ1-6
TGTGCCAGCAGTGAGGCCGGGACCGAGAACACTGAAGCTTTCTTT	CASSEAGTENTEAFF	TRBV25-1	.	.	TRBJ1-1
TGTGCCAGCAGCCCCTTGCTGGGGCAGTCATTGGGGACCCAGTACTTC	CASSPLLGQSLGTQYF	TRBV7-8	.	.	TRBJ2-5
TGCGCCAGCAGCTTGGCCTCTGGTCAGGGGGACTCTTGGGGCACAGATACGCAGTATTTT	CASSLASGQGDSWGTDTQYF	TRBV5-1	.	.	TRBJ2-3
TGCGCCAGCAGCCAAGAAGGGACTGGGACTAGCGGTCACAATGAGCAGTTCTTC	CASSQEGTGTSGHNEQFF	TRBV4-1	.	TRBD2	TRBJ2-1